The 21 T cell receptor beta chains presented below share a single source sample, sequenced in a study of blood T cells in healthy people across ages. It was with a sample-barcoded 5' primer and a J-beta primer mix that a second PCR of about 7 to 12 cycles was run. TCRdb redid the calling of the 5' RACE reads with MiXCR, one entry per CDR3 protein. The table has around 780,000 distinct CDR3 sequences, 25% to 30% seen once. These data also featured in a second study, about T cells of mothers and their children.

Sequencing was done on a sample of blood. The origin of the receptors is a boy younger than 18 in good health.

V usage is TRBV7-9 and J usage is TRBJ2-7; D is possibly TRBD2 (6 bases). The CDR3 totals 16 residues. The V gene's germline CDR1 is SEHNR and CDR2 FQNEAQ (reference sequence). Trimming removed 6 bases from V and 0 bases from J, with 18 bases in between. The CDR3 coding sequence is TGTGCCAGCAGGGCAACGGGGGAGCGGACCTCCTACGAGCAGTACTTC. Translation gives CASRATGERTSYEQYF.

The V gene is TRBV12-3 or TRBV12-4, the J gene TRBJ1-6; no reliable D call. V was cut by 3 bases and J by 0 bases, with 6 bases left in between. CDR3 length equals 15 residues. The chain's CDR3 is CASSLRDSYNSPLHF. The CDR3, as DNA: TGTGCCAGCAGTTTGAGGGACTCCTATAATTCACCCCTCCACTTT.

A remark on this clonotype: A read error may account for a junction end that differs from germline. V usage is TRBV25-1 and J usage is TRBJ2-5, with 8 bases lining up with TRBD2. The J call is in doubt because the DNA end fits TRBJ2-7 better. The CDR3 runs 15 residues. Per the germline V gene, CDR1 is MGHDK and CDR2 is SYGVNS. The CDR3 DNA follows: TGTGCCAGCGGTGACGATTCCGGGGGGGCCATCGAGCAGTACTTC. Its protein product is CASGDDSGGAIEQYF.

This clonotype was counted between two and nine times. The V gene is TRBV12-3 or TRBV12-4, the J gene TRBJ2-1; the D is unclear. V lost 1 base and J lost 2, with 6 bases in between. CDR3 length equals 14 residues. For the CDR3, the DNA is TGTGCCAGCAGTTTAGAGAGTACCTACAATGAGCAGTTCTTC. Encoded protein: CASSLESTYNEQFF.

This clonotype has a handful of counts. The chain employs TRBV10-3 and TRBJ2-3, with 14 bases lining up with TRBD2. V gave up 5 bases and J gave up 6 bases; unmatched junction bases: 7. Germline loops: CDR1 ENHRY, CDR2 SYGVKD. This CDR3 has 16 residues. The CDR3, as DNA: TGTGCCATCAGTCCTGGGACTAGCGGGGGAGATGATACGCAGTATTTT. Protein sequence: CAISPGTSGGDDTQYF.

The sample holds a few counts of this clonotype. This chain uses TRBV28 with TRBJ2-7, with D perhaps being TRBD1 or TRBD2 (5 bases each). From germline, CDR1 is MDHEN and CDR2 SYDVKM. The V gene lost 7 bases and the J gene lost 6 bases, with 10 bases spanning the gap. The CDR3 spans 11 residues. The CDR3 DNA sequence: TGTGCCAGCACGGAGAGGGGCGAGCAGTACTTC. Translation: CASTERGEQYF.

This clonotype was picked up a small number of times. The gene calls are TRBV5-1 and TRBJ1-3; D not certain. V dropped 4 bases and J dropped 0 bases, with 14 bases sitting between them. Germline loops: CDR1 SGHRS, CDR2 YFSETQ. The CDR3 consists of 16 residues. The chain's CDR3 is CASSKRTGSSGNTIYF. Here the CDR3 DNA reads TGCGCCAGCAGCAAAAGGACGGGGAGCTCTGGAAACACCATATATTTT. The full variable domain, completed using reference TRBV5-1 and TRBJ1-3, is KAGVTQTPRYLIKTRGQQVTLSCSPISGHRSVSWYQQTPGQGLQFLFEYFSETQRNKGNFPGRFSGRQFSNSRSEMNVSTLELGDSALYLCASSKRTGSSGNTIYFGEGSWLTVV.

Only a few counts were recorded for this clonotype. The V and J genes are TRBV28 and TRBJ1-6, with unresolved D. Germline V gene lookup returns CDR1 MDHEN and CDR2 SYDVKM. V was trimmed by 3 bases and J by 5 bases, leaving 17 bases between them. The CDR3 contains 17 residues. The CDR3 sequence is CASSFSGNTRDNSPLHF. The CDR3 DNA reads as TGTGCCAGCAGTTTTTCAGGCAACACGAGGGATAATTCACCCCTCCACTTT.

Here the CDR3 reads CASSQSQRVGEQYF. The CDR3 bases are TGTGCCAGCAGCCAATCCCAGAGAGTCGGCGAGCAGTACTTC. The genes are TRBV7-8 and TRBJ2-7; D unclear. The V gene lost 5 bases and the J gene lost 6 bases, with 17 bases spanning the gap. This CDR3 is 14 amino acids long. From germline, CDR1 is SGHVS and CDR2 FQNEAQ.

In DNA, the CDR3 is TGTGCCATCAGTAACCTCGGGACAGACCAAGAGACCCAGTACTTC. Its translation is CAISNLGTDQETQYF. The chain recombines TRBV10-3 with TRBJ2-5, with 7 bases aligning to TRBD1. The V and J ends lost 5 bases and 0 bases, in that order; junction bases with no gene match: 6. The V gene's germline CDR1 is ENHRY and CDR2 SYGVKD. CDR3 length: 15 amino acids.

Note on this clonotype: At one end, the junction sequence differs from germline, possibly due to a read error. The genes are TRBV9 and TRBJ2-5, with TRBD2 matching over 8 bases. Germline CDR1 is SGDLS and CDR2 is YYNGEE. The length of the CDR3 is 15 residues. The CDR3 region has the DNA TGTGCCTGCACCTTCCGCGGGGGGAACCAAGAGGCCCAGTACTTC. This encodes CACTFRGGNQEAQYF.

This clonotype showed up just a few times. J is TRBJ2-5 and V is TRBV27; TRBD1 matches at 9 bases. The CDR3 spans 15 residues. V was pared by 8 bases and J by 4 bases, with 11 bases of the junction left unmatched. Germline loops: CDR1 MNHEY, CDR2 SMNVEV (reference sequence). The CDR3 DNA is TGTGCCAGCCGGGACAGGGTAGGGGGTCGAGAGACCCAGTACTTC. Its protein is CASRDRVGGRETQYF.

This chain links TRBV20-1 with TRBJ2-1; 16 positions agree with TRBD2. Germline V lookup: CDR1 DFQATT, CDR2 SNEGSKA (reference sequence). CDR3 length equals 16 residues. J gave up 6 bases and V 5 bases, and 7 bases lay outside the gene matches. This chain's CDR3 is CSAGGLAGGRANEQFF. CDR3 bases: TGCAGTGCTGGGGGACTAGCGGGGGGGCGGGCCAATGAGCAGTTCTTC.

This clonotype was recorded a few times. CDR3 nucleotide sequence: TGTGCCAGCAGCCTAACAGCGGGACCCCGAGTCTATGGCTACACCTTC. As protein: CASSLTAGPRVYGYTF. The gene calls are TRBV9 and TRBJ1-2, with a possible D match to TRBD1 (5 bases). CDR1 and CDR2 (germline): SGDLS, YYNGEE. V gave up 4 bases and J gave up 4 bases, with 20 bases separating them. The CDR3 totals 16 residues.

The genes are TRBV3-1 and TRBJ2-1; weak D call: TRBD2 (6 bases). Germline-derived CDR1 and CDR2 are LGHDT and YNNKEL (reference sequence). The CDR3 loop spans 14 amino acids. V was pared by 4 bases and J by 8 bases, with 15 bases between. The CDR3 sequence is CASSRRRVLDEQFF. CDR3 nucleotide sequence: TGTGCCAGCAGCCGGAGGAGGGTCCTGGATGAGCAGTTCTTC.

On this clonotype itself: An end of the junction differs from the germline gene, which may be a read error. This sequence joins TRBV6-6 and TRBJ2-1; 8 bases fit TRBD1. The CDR3 runs 15 residues. Per germline, CDR1 MNHNY and CDR2 SVGAGI (reference sequence). The CDR3 loop is CAGSDRDRSSNEQFF. The CDR3 bases are TGTGCCGGCAGTGACCGGGACAGGAGCTCCAATGAGCAGTTCTTC.

V usage is TRBV20-1 and J usage is TRBJ2-5; 10 nucleotides align to TRBD2. The CDR3 runs 14 residues. Germline V CDR1 and CDR2: DFQATT, SNEGSKA (reference sequence). V lost 6 bases, J lost 1 base, and 5 bases stayed unmatched. The chain's CDR3 is CSAPLAGPQETQYF. The CDR3 coding sequence is TGCAGTGCCCCACTAGCGGGGCCCCAAGAGACCCAGTACTTC.

The rearrangement uses TRBV20-1 and TRBJ2-7; 8 bases are shared with TRBD1. J was trimmed by 2 bases and V by 6 bases; bases with no gene match: 9. Germline values: CDR1 DFQATT, CDR2 SNEGSKA (reference sequence). CDR3 length: 14 residues. CDR3: CSAVRQGLPYEQYF. The CDR3 DNA reads TGCAGTGCCGTTAGACAGGGGCTCCCCTACGAGCAGTACTTC.

The gene calls are TRBV12-3 or TRBV12-4 and TRBJ1-4; TRBD1 might be the D (6 bases). The CDR3 runs to 13 residues. V shed 6 bases and J shed 12 bases, with 17 bases lying between them. Here the CDR3 reads CASRTTDRGQLFF. The CDR3 DNA reads as TGTGCCAGCAGGACGACGGACCGGGGGCAACTGTTTTTT.

There are many counts of this clonotype. The chain recombines TRBV28 with TRBJ1-2, with 8 positions matching TRBD1. Germline trimming cut 7 bases from V and 2 bases from J; bases unmatched to any gene: 21. CDR3 length equals 19 residues. Germline V CDR1 and CDR2: MDHEN, SYDVKM. The CDR3 protein is CASISLRDRWRVVNYGYTF. The CDR3 bases are TGTGCCAGCATTAGTCTCCGGGACAGGTGGAGGGTTGTGAACTATGGCTACACCTTC.

A single count supports this clonotype. The gene calls are TRBV29-1 and TRBJ1-5; 7 bases line up with TRBD1. The CDR3 runs to 15 residues. Germline V lookup: CDR1 SQVTM, CDR2 ANQGSEA. The V segment lost 7 bases and the J segment 0 bases; nucleotides outside the gene matches: 9. The CDR3 reads CSARTGGDSNQPQHF. CDR3 DNA: TGCAGCGCTCGGACAGGCGGAGATAGCAATCAGCCCCAGCATTTT. Using reference TRBV29-1 and TRBJ1-5 for the parts outside the CDR3, the full variable domain is SAVISQKPSRDICQRGTSLTIQCQVDSQVTMMFWYRQQPGQSLTLIATANQGSEATYESGFVIDKFPISRPNLTFSTLTVSNMSPEDSSIYLCSARTGGDSNQPQHFGDGTRLSIL.